The 26 T cell receptor beta chains listed next were all sequenced from one sample in a study of regulatory T cells in long-lasting Graves disease. For TCR beta, libraries came from iRepertoire HTBI primers and Arm-PCR of CDR3 regions. TCRdb re-analysed the multiplex PCR reads in MiXCR, keeping a single row per CDR3 protein. The repertoire holds some 420,000 distinct CDR3 sequences, with approximately 23% as singletons. The time point is: persistent/refractory GD, antithyroid drugs over 5 years with positive TRAb. After RNA was extracted from PBMCs, the TCR library was made from it. Sequences were derived from peripheral blood mononuclear cells (PBMCs), sampled when the disease was refractory, from a patient treated with antithyroid drugs. The receptors derive from a female donor with Graves disease.

The chain is built from TRBV5-1 and TRBJ1-6; TRBD1 aligns across 7 bases. The V gene end was trimmed by 6 bases and the J gene end by 5 bases; junction bases not matched to a gene: 8. The CDR3 spans 15 residues. CDR1 is SGHRS, CDR2 YFSETQ, per germline. The CDR3 region is CASTSLGQHNSPLHF. CDR3 in DNA: TGCGCCAGCACCAGCTTGGGACAGCATAATTCACCCCTCCACTTT.

CDR3 bases: TGCAGCGCTGTCCCAGAAGATAATGAAAAACTGTTTTTT. Amino acid sequence: CSAVPEDNEKLFF. The rearrangement uses TRBV29-1 and TRBJ1-4; D is undetermined. The CDR3 spans 13 residues. Germline CDR1 SQVTM, CDR2 ANQGSEA. Between the trimmed V and J ends, which lost 7 bases and 4 bases, there was a span of 13 bases.

The chain carries TRBV12-3 or TRBV12-4 and TRBJ1-1; 8 nucleotides line up with TRBD1. The CDR3 length is 14 residues. Trimming removed 7 bases from V and 2 bases from J; junction bases left unmatched: 6. This CDR3 is CASTRTGYNTEAFF. CDR3 bases: TGTGCCAGCACCCGGACAGGGTATAACACTGAAGCTTTCTTT.

The chain links TRBV29-1 to TRBJ2-4; the D is unclear. The germline V gene encodes CDR1 SQVTM and CDR2 ANQGSEA. CDR3 length: 11 residues. Trimming removed 4 bases at V and 1 base at J, with 2 bases between. The DNA of the CDR3 is TGCAGCGTTGTGGCCAAAAACATTCAGTACTTC. Translating gives CSVVAKNIQYF.

This clonotype was observed a few times. The chain carries TRBV20-1 and TRBJ2-7; 10 bases are shared with TRBD2. There are 13 residues in the CDR3. The junction had 8 bases not matched to a gene; V was cut back by 6 bases and J by 6 bases. CDR1 and CDR2 from the germline V gene are DFQATT and SNEGSKA (reference sequence). Here the CDR3 DNA reads TGCAGTGCAAACAGCGGGAGGGATGGCGAGCAGTACTTC. Protein sequence: CSANSGRDGEQYF.

This clonotype was observed many times. The chain links TRBV28 to TRBJ1-2, with 7 positions matching TRBD1. The CDR3 totals 14 residues. The V gene's germline CDR1 is MDHEN and CDR2 SYDVKM. V dropped 10 bases and J dropped 1; count of bases not matched to a gene: 9. CDR3 nucleotide sequence: TGTGCCATCGCGAGGCAGGGGGATAACTATGGCTACACCTTC. It yields the protein CAIARQGDNYGYTF.

This clonotype was detected ten times or more. V gene TRBV6-5 combines with J gene TRBJ2-5; TRBD2 might be the D (6 bases). The germline V gene encodes CDR1 MNHEY and CDR2 SVGAGI. Trimming pared 2 bases from V and 5 bases from J, leaving 12 bases between. CDR3 size: 14 residues. As DNA, the CDR3 is TGTGCCAGCAGTTACGGTTCAGGGAGGGAGACCCAGTACTTC. Amino acid sequence: CASSYGSGRETQYF.

The chain has TRBV10-3 and TRBJ2-3, with D perhaps matching TRBD2 (5 bases). This CDR3 comprises 16 residues. Deletions cut 2 bases from V and 1 base from J, with 13 bases between. Germline V gives CDR1 ENHRY, CDR2 SYGVKD. The CDR3 sequence is CAISERELSGTDTQYF. The CDR3 bases are TGTGCCATCAGTGAGAGGGAGCTTTCGGGCACAGATACGCAGTATTTT.

This clonotype has a count of ten or more. V is TRBV9 and J is TRBJ1-2; D is perhaps TRBD1 (5 bases). The CDR3 covers 13 residues. V was clipped by 7 bases and J by 4 bases, with 14 bases between them. Germline CDR1 reads SGDLS; CDR2 reads YYNGEE. The CDR3 sequence: CASSGGSLYGYTF. The DNA for the CDR3 is TGTGCCAGCTCCGGGGGGTCCCTCTATGGCTACACCTTC.

This clonotype was observed at least ten times. The CDR3 is CAISTSQGANEAFF. The CDR3 region has the DNA TGTGCCATCAGCACCTCCCAGGGGGCAAATGAAGCTTTCTTT. The V gene is TRBV10-3, the J gene TRBJ1-1, with 8 bases matching TRBD1. V shed 6 bases and J 7 bases; nucleotides not matched to a gene: 10. The germline V gene encodes CDR1 ENHRY and CDR2 SYGVKD. This CDR3 is 14 amino acids long.

This clonotype came up many times. The V and J genes are TRBV28 and TRBJ2-6, with D perhaps TRBD2 (5 bases). The CDR3 is 14 amino acids. Trimming left V 5 bases short and J 2 bases short, with 7 bases between. Germline values: CDR1 MDHEN, CDR2 SYDVKM. This CDR3 is CASSGLTGANVLTF. The CDR3 nucleotides are TGTGCCAGCAGTGGACTGACTGGGGCCAACGTCCTGACTTTC.

This clonotype was seen a few times. The CDR3 sequence is CASSRAIESYEQYF. The CDR3 bases are TGTGCCAGCAGTCGGGCCATCGAATCCTACGAGCAGTACTTC. The gene calls are TRBV12-3 or TRBV12-4 and TRBJ2-7; no definite D call. The CDR3 consists of 14 residues. Trimming removed 5 bases from V and 1 base from J, with 12 bases in between.

V is TRBV2 and J is TRBJ2-2; D may be TRBD1 (5 bases). Germline values: CDR1 SNHLY, CDR2 FYNNEI. This CDR3 is built from 16 residues. Trimming took off 6 bases at V and 2 bases at J, with 16 bases between the two ends. This CDR3 is CASRPLIDRNTGELFF. The DNA of the CDR3 is TGTGCCAGCAGACCACTCATCGACAGAAACACCGGGGAGCTGTTTTTT.

This chain connects TRBV20-1 to TRBJ2-7, with D perhaps matching TRBD1 or TRBD2 (5 bases each). Trimming pared 5 bases from V and 2 bases from J, leaving 16 bases between. The CDR3 length is 14 residues. From germline, CDR1 is DFQATT and CDR2 SNEGSKA (reference sequence). CDR3 in amino acids: CSAEGERGTYEQYF. The CDR3 DNA is TGCAGTGCTGAGGGAGAAAGGGGAACCTACGAGCAGTACTTC.

This clonotype has at least ten counts. This chain joins TRBV24-1 and TRBJ2-1; the D gene is possibly TRBD1 (6 bases). The length of the CDR3 is 17 residues. Trimming left V 2 bases short and J 0 bases short, with 13 bases between. Germline V gene sequence: CDR1 KGHDR, CDR2 SFDVKD. The CDR3 loop is CATSDSGDTASYNEQFF. The CDR3 nucleotides read TGTGCCACCAGTGATTCAGGGGACACCGCCTCCTACAATGAGCAGTTCTTC.

V and J are TRBV5-5 and TRBJ1-1; TRBD1 might be the D (6 bases). V lost 4 bases, J lost 3 bases, and 19 bases lay in between. Germline V gene sequence: CDR1 SGHKS, CDR2 YYEKEE (reference sequence). CDR3 length equals 16 residues. CDR3 nucleotides: TGTGCCAGCAGCCTAAGGGGGGGGCAGCTTTACACTGAAGCTTTCTTT. This encodes CASSLRGGQLYTEAFF.

Written as DNA, the CDR3 is TGTGCCATCAGCCCCCGCGAGAACACTGAAGCTTTCTTT. Its protein product is CAISPRENTEAFF. V and J are TRBV10-3 and TRBJ1-1; no clear D gene. The germline V and J ends were trimmed by 6 bases and 1 base, with 9 bases remaining between them. Germline values: CDR1 ENHRY, CDR2 SYGVKD. The CDR3 runs to 13 residues.

To note about this clonotype: A much bigger clone sits one base away, suggesting this may be a read error. The gene calls are TRBV25-1 and TRBJ1-2; D is ambiguous. The germline V gene encodes CDR1 MGHDK and CDR2 SYGVNS. The CDR3 is made up of 13 amino acids. Deletions cut 7 bases from V and 7 bases from J, with 16 bases between. The CDR3 bases are TGTGCCAGCACCGGTGCCGGGCCCTGTGGCTACACCTTC. Protein sequence: CASTGAGPCGYTF.

This clonotype has a count of ten or more. The chain carries TRBV30 and TRBJ1-1, with D possibly being TRBD1 (6 bases). Trimming shortened V by 6 bases and J by 4 bases, and 12 bases separated the two germline ends. The CDR3 is made up of 12 amino acids. Germline V lookup: CDR1 GTSNPN, CDR2 SVGIG (reference sequence). CDR3 sequence (DNA): TGTGCCTGCCGACCCAGGGGCACTGAAGCTTTCTTT. Translating gives CACRPRGTEAFF. Filled out from reference TRBV30 and TRBJ1-1, the complete variable domain reads SQTIHQWPATLVQPVGSPLSLECTVEGTSNPNLYWYRQAAGRGLQLLFYSVGIGQISSEVPQNLSASRPQDRQFILSSKKLLLSDSGFYLCACRPRGTEAFFGQGTRLTVV.

As for this clonotype: A much larger clone differs by one base, so this may be a read error. The chain has TRBV6-5 and TRBJ1-2; D gene uncertain. V was shortened by 0 bases and J by 3 bases, with 14 bases between the two germline ends. CDR3 length: 16 amino acids. Germline V gene sequence: CDR1 MNHEY, CDR2 SVGAGI. CDR3 nucleotide sequence: TGTGCCAGCAGTTACTCCTCCCGGCCAGGAGACTATGGCTACACCTTC. Its translation: CASSYSSRPGDYGYTF.

In this sample, this clonotype turned up many times. This chain uses TRBV6-1 with TRBJ2-5; 7 bases align to TRBD2. Germline lookup yields CDR1 MNHNS and CDR2 SASEGT. The CDR3 spans 14 residues. With V trimmed by 8 bases and J by 4 bases, 10 bases remained unmatched. DNA for the CDR3: TGTGCCAGCCGAGGGACTTCGGGGGGAGAGACCCAGTACTTC. Protein sequence: CASRGTSGGETQYF.

The chain uses TRBV7-6 and TRBJ2-4; tentative D call: TRBD2 (5 bases). CDR1 and CDR2 from the germline V gene are SGHVS and FNYEAQ. CDR3 length: 13 amino acids. Trimming took off 10 bases at V and 8 bases at J, with 18 bases between the two ends. CDR3 sequence: CATSSGPGDIQYF. The CDR3 nucleotides are TGTGCCACTTCGTCAGGACCCGGGGACATTCAGTACTTC.

This chain uses TRBV7-2 with TRBJ2-5; TRBD2 might be the D (5 bases). Looked up from germline, CDR1 is SGHTA and CDR2 is FQGNSA. The CDR3 has 16 amino acids. V dropped 1 base and J dropped 0 bases, with 12 bases sitting between them. CDR3 in amino acids: CASSLGAGLYQETQYF. The CDR3, as DNA: TGTGCCAGCAGCTTAGGTGCGGGCCTGTACCAAGAGACCCAGTACTTC.

This clonotype was detected many times. The DNA for the CDR3 is TGTGCCAGCAGACCTGGACAGCTTCGAGAGCAGTACTTC. This sequence encodes CASRPGQLREQYF. The chain carries TRBV28 and TRBJ2-7; D might be TRBD1 (6 bases). Germline V gene lookup returns CDR1 MDHEN and CDR2 SYDVKM. Trimming pared 6 bases from V and 7 bases from J, leaving 16 bases between. The CDR3 spans 13 residues.

This chain joins TRBV4-1 and TRBJ2-5; 9 bases are a match to TRBD2. The CDR3 spans 17 residues. V shed 2 bases and J 2 bases; nucleotides not matched to a gene: 9. The germline gives CDR1 MGHRA, CDR2 YSYEKL. CDR3 in DNA: TGCGCCAGCAGCCAAATAATTAGCGGGGGTTCGCAAGAGACCCAGTACTTC. Its translation: CASSQIISGGSQETQYF.

This clonotype was counted ten times or more. The genes are TRBV11-2 and TRBJ1-1; no clear D. The CDR3 totals 15 residues. CDR1 SGHAT and CDR2 FQNNGV come from the germline V gene. Trimming shortened V by 1 base and J by 3 bases, and 12 bases separated the two germline ends. The CDR3 nucleotides read TGTGCCAGCAGCTTAGGTGTAGGGCTGTACACTGAAGCTTTCTTT. Translation: CASSLGVGLYTEAFF.